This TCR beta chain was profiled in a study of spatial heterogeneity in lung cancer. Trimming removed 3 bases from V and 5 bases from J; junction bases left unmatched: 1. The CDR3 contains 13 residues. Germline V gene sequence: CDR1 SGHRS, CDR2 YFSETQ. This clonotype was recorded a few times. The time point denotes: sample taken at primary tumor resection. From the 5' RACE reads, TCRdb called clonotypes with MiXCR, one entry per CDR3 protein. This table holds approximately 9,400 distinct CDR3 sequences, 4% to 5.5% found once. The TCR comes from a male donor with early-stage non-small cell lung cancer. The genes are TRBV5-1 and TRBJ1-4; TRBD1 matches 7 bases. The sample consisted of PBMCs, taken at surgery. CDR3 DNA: TGCGCCAGCAGCTGGGACAGCAATGAAAAACTGTTTTTT. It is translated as CASSWDSNEKLFF.